This T cell receptor beta chain was documented in a study of Graves' ophthalmopathy and Graves' hyperthyroidism. Overall study results and limits: Its predictions of ophthalmopathy progression gave the model over 65% sensitivity and 72% to 75% specificity. Detection in blood was also observed for most expanded thyroid clonotypes above 0.001 frequency.

Beta-chain TCR CDR3 regions were amplified from RNA transcripts. After a first-round RT-PCR with HTBI primers, a second-round multiplex PCR was run. MiXCR was run by TCRdb on the multiplex PCR reads, yielding one entry per CDR3 protein. Found here are roughly 350,000 distinct CDR3 sequences, roughly 15% of them singletons; the top ten hold 2% to 3%. Clinical symptoms, serum thyroxine, TRAb, thyroid ultrasound and orbital computed tomography determined diagnosis. On this clonotype itself: Antigen unknown.

This CDR3 has 17 amino acids. Germline V gene sequence: CDR1 MGHRA, CDR2 YSYEKL. V lost 2 bases and J lost 5; bases outside the gene matches: 8. The rearrangement joins TRBV4-1 to TRBJ2-7; 14 bases agree with TRBD2. The receptor comes from an adult woman with stable Graves' hyperthyroidism. Sequencing was performed on peripheral blood. The CDR3 DNA reads TGCGCCAGCAGCCAAAGAACCGGGACTAGCGGGAGTAACGAGCAGTACTTC. Amino acid sequence: CASSQRTGTSGSNEQYF.